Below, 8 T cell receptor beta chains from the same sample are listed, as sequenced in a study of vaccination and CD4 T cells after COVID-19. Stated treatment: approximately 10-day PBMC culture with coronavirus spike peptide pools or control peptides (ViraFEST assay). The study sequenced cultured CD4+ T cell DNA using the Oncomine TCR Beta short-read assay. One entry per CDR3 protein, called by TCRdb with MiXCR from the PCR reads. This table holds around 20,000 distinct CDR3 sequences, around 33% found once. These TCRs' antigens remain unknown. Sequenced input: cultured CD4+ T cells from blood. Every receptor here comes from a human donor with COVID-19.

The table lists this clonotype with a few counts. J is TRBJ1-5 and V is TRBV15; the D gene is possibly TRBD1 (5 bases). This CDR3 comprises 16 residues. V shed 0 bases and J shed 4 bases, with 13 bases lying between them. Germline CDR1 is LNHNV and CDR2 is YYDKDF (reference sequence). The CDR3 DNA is TGTGCCACCAGCAGAGACAGGGCTAGTGGAAATCAGCCCCAGCATTTT. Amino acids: CATSRDRASGNQPQHF.

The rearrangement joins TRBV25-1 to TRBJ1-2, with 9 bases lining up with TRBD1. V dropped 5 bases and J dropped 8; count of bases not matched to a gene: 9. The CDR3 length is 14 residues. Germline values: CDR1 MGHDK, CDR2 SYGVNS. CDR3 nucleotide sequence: TGTGCCAGCAGTCAGGAGCGGGACAGGGTAGGCTACACCTTC. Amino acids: CASSQERDRVGYTF.

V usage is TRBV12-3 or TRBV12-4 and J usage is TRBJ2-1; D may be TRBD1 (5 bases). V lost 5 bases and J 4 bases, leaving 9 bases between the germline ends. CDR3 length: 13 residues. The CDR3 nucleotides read TGTGCCAGCAGTCCGGACACATACAATGAGCAGTTCTTC. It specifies CASSPDTYNEQFF.

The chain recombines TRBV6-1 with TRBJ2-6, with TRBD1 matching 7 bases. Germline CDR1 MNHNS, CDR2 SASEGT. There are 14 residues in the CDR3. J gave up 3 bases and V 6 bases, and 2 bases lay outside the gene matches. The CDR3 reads CASRQGVGANVLTF. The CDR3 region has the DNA TGTGCCAGCAGGCAGGGGGTTGGGGCCAACGTCCTGACTTTC.

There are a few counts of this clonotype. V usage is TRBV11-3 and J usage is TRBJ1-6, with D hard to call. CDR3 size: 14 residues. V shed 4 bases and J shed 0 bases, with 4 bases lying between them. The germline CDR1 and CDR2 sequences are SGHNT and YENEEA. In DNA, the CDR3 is TGTGCCAGCAGCTCGAGCTCCTATAATTCACCCCTCCACTTT. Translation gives CASSSSSYNSPLHF.

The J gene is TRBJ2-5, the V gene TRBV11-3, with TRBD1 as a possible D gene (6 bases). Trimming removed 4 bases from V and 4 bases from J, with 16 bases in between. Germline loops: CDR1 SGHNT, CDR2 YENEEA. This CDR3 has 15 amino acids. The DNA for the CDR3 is TGTGCCAGCAGCTCGGGGCAGGGGCGAGGAGAGACCCAGTACTTC. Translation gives CASSSGQGRGETQYF.

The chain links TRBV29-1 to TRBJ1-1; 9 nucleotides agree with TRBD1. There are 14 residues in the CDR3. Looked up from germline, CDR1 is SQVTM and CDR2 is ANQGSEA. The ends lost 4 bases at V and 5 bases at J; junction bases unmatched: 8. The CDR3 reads CSVAGGQGGTEAFF. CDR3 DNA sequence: TGCAGCGTTGCCGGGGGACAGGGTGGGACTGAAGCTTTCTTT. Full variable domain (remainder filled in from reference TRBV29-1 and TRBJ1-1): SAVISQKPSRDICQRGTSLTIQCQVDSQVTMMFWYRQQPGQSLTLIATANQGSEATYESGFVIDKFPISRPNLTFSTLTVSNMSPEDSSIYLCSVAGGQGGTEAFFGQGTRLTVV.

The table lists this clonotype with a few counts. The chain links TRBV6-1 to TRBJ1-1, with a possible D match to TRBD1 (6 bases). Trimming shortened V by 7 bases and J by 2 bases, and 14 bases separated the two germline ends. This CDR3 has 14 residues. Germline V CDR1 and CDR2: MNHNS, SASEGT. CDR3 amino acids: CASTFTGRNTEAFF. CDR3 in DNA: TGTGCCAGCACCTTTACAGGGAGAAACACTGAAGCTTTCTTT.